One sample yielded the 29 T cell receptor beta chains listed below, sequenced in a study of shared clonotypes between healthy human individuals (dated by TCRdb to about 2020). The method was the immunoSEQ multiplex PCR assay. TCRdb took over this immuneACCESS table, retaining in-frame rearrangements with V and J assigned. Such tables are incomplete; in checked studies, under half of the missing clones stem from an unresolved V gene, and the remainder is unexplained. Present in this sample are millions of clones, about 92% of which were seen just once. Jointly, the top ten make up 0.39% of the sample. The sequencing input was naive CD4+ T cells from PBMCs. This sample's cell subset or site label indicates: CD45RA+ positively selected. These receptor sequences come from a man between 18 and 29 years old in good health. Some clones in this sample may be carry-over from other donors' samples.

A remark on this clone: Other nucleotide sequences from this sample produce the same CDR3. The chain employs TRBV18 and TRBJ2-3; a weak D match, TRBD1 (6 bases). The V gene's germline CDR1 is KGHSH and CDR2 LQKENI. The ends were cut back, 3 bases at V and 2 bases at J, with 12 bases in the middle. The CDR3 covers 15 residues. In nucleotides, the CDR3 is TGTGCCAGCTCACCTTCACAGGGTTCCACAGATACGCAGTATTTT. Translating it yields CASSPSQGSTDTQYF.

This rearrangement joins TRBV7-8 to TRBJ1-2, with a tentative D call TRBD1 (6 bases). Germline V gene lookup returns CDR1 SGHVS and CDR2 FQNEAQ. V gave up 4 bases and J gave up 2 bases, with 26 bases separating them. This CDR3 is built from 19 residues. The CDR3 sequence: CASSSWRRGRGRSNYGYTF. CDR3 coding DNA: TGTGCCAGCAGCTCGTGGCGGAGGGGTAGGGGGAGGTCAAACTATGGCTACACCTTC.

The chain has TRBV10-3 and TRBJ2-3; 8 bases fit TRBD2. V was clipped by 0 bases and J by 5 bases; unmatched bases: 7. Germline V CDR1 and CDR2: ENHRY, SYGVKD. This CDR3 spans 16 amino acids. The CDR3 reads CAISESPGGPKDTQYF. DNA of the CDR3: TGTGCCATCAGTGAGTCTCCGGGAGGGCCTAAAGATACGCAGTATTTT.

A word on this clone: Additional DNA sequences in this sample encode the identical CDR3. The rearrangement joins TRBV5-1 to TRBJ2-5; D uncertain. Germline V lookup: CDR1 SGHRS, CDR2 YFSETQ. The CDR3 covers 13 residues. Trimming shortened V by 0 bases and J by 2 bases, and 5 bases separated the two germline ends. The CDR3 coding sequence is TGCGCCAGCAGCTTGGACAGACAAGAGACCCAGTACTTC. Protein: CASSLDRQETQYF.

J is TRBJ2-5 and V is TRBV9; 11 positions match TRBD2. The CDR3 totals 16 residues. The germline gives CDR1 SGDLS, CDR2 YYNGEE. The V and J ends lost 0 bases and 5 bases, in that order; junction bases with no gene match: 6. In DNA form, the CDR3 reads TGTGCCAGCAGCGTAGGGGGACTAGCGGAGTGGGAGACCCAGTACTTC. It is translated as CASSVGGLAEWETQYF.

The CDR3 is CASSLTQGGYTF. CDR3 in DNA: TGTGCCAGCAGCTTAACCCAGGGTGGCTACACCTTC. The rearrangement joins TRBV7-9 to TRBJ1-2, with D perhaps TRBD1 (5 bases). Germline loops: CDR1 SEHNR, CDR2 FQNEAQ (reference sequence). The length of the CDR3 is 12 residues. The V end lost 2 bases, the J end lost 7 bases, and 8 bases lay between the germline ends.

The chain employs TRBV27 and TRBJ2-5; 14 bases are a match to TRBD2. This CDR3 is 17 amino acids long. V dropped 5 bases and J dropped 5; count of bases not matched to a gene: 10. Germline CDR1 is MNHEY and CDR2 is SMNVEV (reference sequence). CDR3 DNA sequence: TGTGCCAGCAGTACCCGACTAGCGGGAGGGGGGTGGGAGACCCAGTACTTC. It translates to CASSTRLAGGGWETQYF.

The chain links TRBV27 to TRBJ2-7; the match to TRBD1 covers 8 bases. CDR1 MNHEY and CDR2 SMNVEV come from the germline V gene (reference sequence). J gave up 0 bases and V 6 bases, and 19 bases lay outside the gene matches. There are 19 residues in the CDR3. In DNA form, the CDR3 reads TGTGCCAGCAGCTCCGTCAGGGGGCGGGCATTCCGACCCTCCTACGAGCAGTACTTC. This codes for CASSSVRGRAFRPSYEQYF.

The chain joins TRBV28 to TRBJ2-3, with 8 bases identical to TRBD2. CDR1 and CDR2 from the germline V gene are MDHEN and SYDVKM. Losses at the gene ends were 6 bases for V and 0 bases for J; bases not matched to a gene: 11. The CDR3 is made up of 17 amino acids. CDR3 sequence (DNA): TGTGCCAGCAGATCGGGACTAGAAGCCCTAAGCACAGATACGCAGTATTTT. Amino acids: CASRSGLEALSTDTQYF.

This chain joins TRBV10-1 and TRBJ1-2, with D tentatively TRBD1 (5 bases). CDR1 and CDR2 from the germline V gene are WNHNN and SYGVQD (reference sequence). The CDR3 extends over 15 amino acids. The ends were cut back, 9 bases at V and 4 bases at J, with 21 bases in the middle. The CDR3 is CARFVPPGPFYGYTF. The CDR3 DNA sequence: TGCGCCAGGTTCGTTCCACCGGGACCCTTCTATGGCTACACCTTC.

V and J are TRBV6-1 and TRBJ1-5, with D unresolved. Germline values: CDR1 MNHNS, CDR2 SASEGT. The CDR3 is 13 residues long. Trimming stripped 6 bases from V and 2 bases from J, with 8 bases between. The CDR3 DNA is TGTGCCAGCAGGGTGGCGGGCAATCAGCCCCAGCATTTT. Protein sequence: CASRVAGNQPQHF.

The chain is built from TRBV7-3 and TRBJ2-2; D might be TRBD1 (5 bases). Germline-derived CDR1 and CDR2 are SGHTA and FQGTGA. The CDR3 consists of 15 residues. V shed 4 bases and J shed 0 bases, with 9 bases lying between them. The CDR3 loop is CASSSAGTNTGELFF. CDR3 sequence (DNA): TGTGCCAGCAGCTCCGCAGGGACGAACACCGGGGAGCTGTTTTTT.

Worth noting for this clone: This CDR3 is also generated by other DNA sequences in the sample. J is TRBJ2-7 and V is TRBV29-1; 9 nucleotides agree with TRBD1. The CDR3 extends over 11 amino acids. J lost 5 bases, V lost 4 bases, and 0 bases had no gene match. CDR1 is SQVTM, CDR2 ANQGSEA, per germline. The DNA for the CDR3 is TGCAGCGTTGGGACAGGGGACGAGCAGTACTTC. This codes for CSVGTGDEQYF.

This chain links TRBV5-6 with TRBJ2-1; D uncertain. Trimming removed 0 bases at V and 2 bases at J, with 15 bases between. Germline lookup yields CDR1 SGHDT and CDR2 YYEEEE. The CDR3 is 17 amino acids. The CDR3 region is CASSLGAGLSTYNEQFF. For the CDR3, the DNA is TGTGCCAGCAGCTTGGGGGCCGGGCTCTCCACCTACAATGAGCAGTTCTTC.

This CDR3 reads CASGSSGTGKNEQFF. The CDR3 DNA is TGTGCCAGCGGATCCTCCGGGACTGGAAAAAATGAGCAGTTCTTC. V usage is TRBV7-3 and J usage is TRBJ2-1; TRBD2 is a possible D gene (6 bases). CDR3 length equals 15 residues. V lost 8 bases, J lost 7 bases, and 21 bases lay in between. Germline CDR1 is SGHTA and CDR2 is FQGTGA.

The gene calls are TRBV5-1 and TRBJ1-6, with no clear D. The V gene lost 7 bases and the J gene lost 8 bases, with 13 bases spanning the gap. CDR1 and CDR2 from the germline V gene are SGHRS and YFSETQ. The CDR3 runs to 13 residues. The DNA of the CDR3 is TGCGCCAGCCAAGCGACTCTAGATTCACCCCTCCACTTT. It yields the protein CASQATLDSPLHF.

The V call is TRBV6-5, the J call TRBJ2-7; D might be TRBD1 (5 bases). Trimming removed 5 bases from V and 2 bases from J, with 16 bases in between. This CDR3 comprises 15 residues. The germline CDR1 and CDR2 sequences are MNHEY and SVGAGI. CDR3 nucleotides: TGTGCCAGCAGTCCCCGTTATGGGGCGCCCTACGAGCAGTACTTC. Protein sequence: CASSPRYGAPYEQYF.

The chain has TRBV25-1 and TRBJ1-4; 10 nucleotides line up with TRBD1. CDR1 and CDR2 (germline): MGHDK, SYGVNS. CDR3 length: 16 amino acids. V lost 0 bases, J lost 8 bases, and 6 bases stayed unmatched. The CDR3 nucleotides are TGTGCCAGCAGTGAATATCGACAGGGGGCAGCAGAAAAACTGTTTTTT. This gives the protein CASSEYRQGAAEKLFF.

The V call is TRBV9, the J call TRBJ2-3; TRBD2 matches at 9 bases. V was clipped by 4 bases and J by 4 bases; unmatched bases: 10. Germline CDR1 reads SGDLS; CDR2 reads YYNGEE. The CDR3 spans 16 residues. This chain's CDR3 is CASSPRLAATADTQYF. CDR3 nucleotide sequence: TGTGCCAGCAGCCCCAGACTAGCGGCCACGGCAGATACGCAGTATTTT.

This clone has only one observation. This chain links TRBV9 with TRBJ2-2, with 15 bases identical to TRBD2. This CDR3 has 18 residues. Germline-derived CDR1 and CDR2 are SGDLS and YYNGEE. V lost 4 bases, J lost 4 bases, and 8 bases stayed unmatched. CDR3 sequence (DNA): TGTGCCAGCAGCCTCGGACTAGCGGGAGGGTTCACCACCGGGGAGCTGTTTTTT. Protein product: CASSLGLAGGFTTGELFF.

This rearrangement joins TRBV29-1 to TRBJ1-1; a weak D match, TRBD1 (6 bases). There are 15 residues in the CDR3. V gave up 6 bases and J gave up 0 bases, with 17 bases separating them. Germline lookup yields CDR1 SQVTM and CDR2 ANQGSEA. The CDR3 coding sequence is TGCAGCGTATTAAGACAGGTCTGGATGAACACTGAAGCTTTCTTT. It codes for CSVLRQVWMNTEAFF. Looking up the rest from reference TRBV29-1 and TRBJ1-1 gives the full variable domain: SAVISQKPSRDICQRGTSLTIQCQVDSQVTMMFWYRQQPGQSLTLIATANQGSEATYESGFVIDKFPISRPNLTFSTLTVSNMSPEDSSIYLCSVLRQVWMNTEAFFGQGTRLTVV.

The chain has TRBV25-1 and TRBJ2-5, with 7 bases fitting TRBD1. CDR3 size: 15 residues. Germline CDR1 MGHDK, CDR2 SYGVNS. J gave up 0 bases and V 1 base, and 2 bases lay outside the gene matches. The CDR3 DNA sequence: TGTGCCAGCAGTGAATGGGACAGATACCAAGAGACCCAGTACTTC. Translated, it gives CASSEWDRYQETQYF. Based on the CDR3 plus reference TRBV25-1 and TRBJ2-5, the full variable domain is EADIYQTPRYLVIGTGKKITLECSQTMGHDKMYWYQQDPGMELHLIHYSYGVNSTEKGDLSSESTVSRIRTEHFPLTLESARPSHTSQYLCASSEWDRYQETQYFGPGTRLLVL.

The rearrangement joins TRBV5-8 to TRBJ2-2; 15 positions match TRBD2. In germline, CDR1 is SGHTS, CDR2 YDEGEE. The J segment lost 3 bases and the V segment lost 0 bases, leaving 6 bases of the junction unmatched. The CDR3 covers 19 residues. Here the CDR3 reads CASSLAWGLAGGHTGELFF. The CDR3, as DNA: TGTGCCAGCAGCTTGGCCTGGGGACTAGCGGGAGGTCACACCGGGGAGCTGTTTTTT.

The CDR3 DNA sequence: TGTGCCAGCAGTGACGGGGGCCTGGGTCGGACTGAAGCTTTCTTT. This sequence encodes CASSDGGLGRTEAFF. The rearrangement links TRBV6-4 to TRBJ1-1, with D perhaps TRBD1 (6 bases). The CDR3 totals 15 residues. V shed 2 bases and J shed 5 bases, with 15 bases lying between them. Per the germline V gene, CDR1 is MRHNA and CDR2 is SNTAGT.

This chain joins TRBV28 and TRBJ2-7; possibly TRBD2 for D (5 bases). Germline assignment: CDR1 MDHEN and CDR2 SYDVKM. This CDR3 has 12 residues. The V end lost 7 bases, the J end lost 6 bases, and 13 bases lay between the germline ends. CDR3 loop: CASNGVWSEQYF. The CDR3 DNA reads TGTGCCAGCAACGGGGTTTGGTCCGAGCAGTACTTC.

The gene calls are TRBV5-8 and TRBJ2-7; 8 bases map to TRBD1. The CDR3 runs 13 residues. Germline CDR1 reads SGHTS; CDR2 reads YDEGEE. J gave up 5 bases and V 4 bases, and 5 bases lay outside the gene matches. In DNA, the CDR3 is TGTGCCAGCAGCCGGACAGGGCCCCACGAGCAGTACTTC. Translation: CASSRTGPHEQYF.

V is TRBV5-1 and J is TRBJ1-1; D perhaps matches TRBD1 (6 bases). The CDR3 runs 16 residues. The ends were cut back, 1 base at V and 8 bases at J, with 21 bases in the middle. Germline lookup yields CDR1 SGHRS and CDR2 YFSETQ. CDR3 region: CASSLTYSTQGREAFF. In DNA, the CDR3 is TGCGCCAGCAGCTTGACCTACTCAACACAGGGTAGGGAAGCTTTCTTT. Based on the CDR3 plus reference TRBV5-1 and TRBJ1-1, the full variable domain is KAGVTQTPRYLIKTRGQQVTLSCSPISGHRSVSWYQQTPGQGLQFLFEYFSETQRNKGNFPGRFSGRQFSNSRSEMNVSTLELGDSALYLCASSLTYSTQGREAFFGQGTRLTVV.

Of note for this clone: Other DNA variants within this sample encode the same CDR3. J is TRBJ1-5 and V is TRBV9, with D perhaps TRBD1 (6 bases). The CDR3 totals 15 residues. V was shortened by 2 bases and J by 2 bases, with 11 bases between the two germline ends. The germline gives CDR1 SGDLS, CDR2 YYNGEE. The CDR3 region has the DNA TGTGCCAGCAGCGTGGGGGCAGGGGGCAATCAGCCCCAGCATTTT. It encodes CASSVGAGGNQPQHF.

The rearrangement links TRBV5-1 to TRBJ1-1; D is perhaps TRBD1 (6 bases). CDR1 SGHRS and CDR2 YFSETQ come from the germline V gene. The CDR3 sequence is 14 residues long. Trimming cost V 1 base and J 6 bases, with 13 bases left between them. The CDR3 region has the DNA TGCGCCAGCAGCTTGAACTTTGGGGGCCCTGAAGCTTTCTTT. Its translation: CASSLNFGGPEAFF.